This T cell receptor (beta chain) was obtained from a study of blood T cells in healthy people across ages. The germline V and J ends were trimmed by 2 bases and 3 bases, with 19 bases remaining between them. CDR1 SGHTA and CDR2 FQGNSA come from the germline V gene. The length of the CDR3 is 17 residues. This clonotype showed up just a few times. In terms of origin and age, donors were healthy Caucasian individuals from Russia aged roughly 6 to 100. A second roughly 6 to 12 cycle PCR used barcoded and J-beta primers. MiXCR, run by TCRdb on the 5' RACE reads, gives a single entry per CDR3 protein. The sample contains over 700,000 distinct CDR3 sequences, 25% of which appear only once. These data also formed part of another study, on T cells of mothers and their children.

The source is a boy younger than 18 in good health. Source material: blood. The genes are TRBV7-2 and TRBJ2-5; D is possibly TRBD2 (5 bases). CDR3 sequence: CASSLRFGGGPKETQYF. CDR3 nucleotides: TGTGCCAGCAGCTTAAGGTTTGGCGGCGGGCCTAAAGAGACCCAGTACTTC.